The 10 T cell receptor beta chains given below trace back to one sample, sequenced in a study of sequential checkpoint blockade in melanoma. Clones were sequenced by immunoSEQ multiplex PCR, and TCRdb holds only the in-frame ones, with some missing. The table lists several thousand clones, less than 20% of them singletons. Stated treatment: randomized to nivolumab then ipilimumab (arm A) or the reverse (arm B). Sequenced material: tumor tissue (inferred from file names), taken from a patient given nivolumab and ipilimumab in sequence. The source is a human donor with melanoma.

The chain employs TRBV6-8 and TRBJ2-2, with 7 bases aligning to TRBD2. This CDR3 is built from 16 residues. Trimming at V came to 10 bases and at J to 5 bases, leaving 16 bases not matched to a gene. The germline V gene has CDR1 MNHGY and CDR2 SAAAGT. The CDR3 DNA follows: TGTGCCATCACCGGACACATGCGGGGGATTACCGGGGAGCTGTTTTTT. It is translated as CAITGHMRGITGELFF.

This clone was picked up many times. The V call is TRBV11-3, the J call TRBJ2-2, with D tentatively TRBD1 or TRBD2 (5 bases each). Germline-derived CDR1 and CDR2 are SGHNT and YENEEA. V was clipped by 5 bases and J by 9 bases, with 19 bases between them. The CDR3 extends over 15 amino acids. The CDR3 DNA reads TGTGCCAGCAGCCTATCTGCCGGGGCTCGCCGGGAGCTGTTTTTT. Translating gives CASSLSAGARRELFF.

The CDR3 loop is CASSYSSSPLHF. The CDR3 DNA is TGTGCCAGCAGTTACAGCTCCTCACCCCTCCACTTT. The V gene is TRBV6-8, the J gene TRBJ1-6; D is unresolved. The CDR3 is 12 residues long. The germline V gene encodes CDR1 MNHGY and CDR2 SAAAGT. V was trimmed by 2 bases and J by 10 bases, leaving 6 bases between them.

Relative to its sample, this clone is hyperexpanded. For the CDR3, the DNA is TGTGCCAGCAGTTACCGGGGGACTAGGACAGATACGCAGTATTTT. This codes for CASSYRGTRTDTQYF. The chain employs TRBV6-8 and TRBJ2-3, with 8 nucleotides matching TRBD2. With V trimmed by 2 bases and J by 3 bases, 4 bases remained unmatched. Germline V CDR1 and CDR2: MNHGY, SAAAGT. The CDR3 has 15 residues.

The chain employs TRBV19 and TRBJ1-2; D is undetermined. The germline CDR1 and CDR2 sequences are LNHDA and SQIVND (reference sequence). The CDR3 spans 13 residues. V was pared by 0 bases and J by 4 bases, with 6 bases between. As DNA, the CDR3 is TGTGCCAGTAGTATAGATCCGGCCTATGGCTACACCTTC. This encodes CASSIDPAYGYTF. Drawing the rest from reference TRBV19 and TRBJ1-2, the complete variable domain is DGGITQSPKYLFRKEGQNVTLSCEQNLNHDAMYWYRQDPGQGLRLIYYSQIVNDFQKGDIAEGYSVSREKKESFPLTVTSAQKNPTAFYLCASSIDPAYGYTFGSGTRLTVV.

V is TRBV23-1 and J is TRBJ1-2; 11 nucleotides line up with TRBD1. TRBV23-1 is reported as an ORF; its role is uncertain. This CDR3 has 13 amino acids. Unmatched junction bases numbered 5, after V lost 5 bases and J lost 9 bases. The CDR3 reads CASSGDRGGCYTF. In DNA, the CDR3 is TGCGCCAGCAGTGGGGACAGGGGGGGTTGCTACACCTTC.

By share of the sample, this clone is medium-sized. V is TRBV29-1 and J is TRBJ2-2, with D uncertain. CDR1 is SQVTM and CDR2 is ANQGSEA in the germline V gene. With 5 bases removed from V and 1 base from J, the gap between germline ends came to 8 bases. The CDR3 runs to 13 residues. The CDR3 here is CSVTSLNTGELFF. CDR3 bases: TGCAGCGTTACCTCACTGAACACCGGGGAGCTGTTTTTT.

This CDR3 reads CASSIDRQAYYGYTF. The CDR3 DNA follows: TGTGCCAGTAGTATAGATCGACAGGCCTACTATGGCTACACCTTC. The chain is built from TRBV19 and TRBJ1-2; D perhaps matches TRBD1 (6 bases). V was trimmed by 0 bases and J by 3 bases, leaving 11 bases between them. This CDR3 spans 15 amino acids. Germline V gives CDR1 LNHDA, CDR2 SQIVND (reference sequence).

This clone was counted between two and nine times. The genes are TRBV30 and TRBJ2-6, with D perhaps TRBD1 (5 bases). This CDR3 has 14 residues. Looked up from germline, CDR1 is GTSNPN and CDR2 is SVGIG (reference sequence). Trimming shortened V by 7 bases and J by 3 bases, and 13 bases separated the two germline ends. The CDR3 bases are TGTGCCTTGCTCCAGGGATATGGGGCCAACGTCCTGACTTTC. This gives the protein CALLQGYGANVLTF.

The table lists this clone with a few counts. The junction and the germline gene differ at one end; a read error may be behind it. This chain links TRBV30 with TRBJ2-5; D remains unclear. The CDR3 totals 11 residues. Germline V gene lookup returns CDR1 GTSNPN and CDR2 SVGIG (reference sequence). The CDR3 region has the DNA TGTGCCTGGATGAGTGGACCCTACGCGAACTTC. It translates to CAWMSGPYANF.